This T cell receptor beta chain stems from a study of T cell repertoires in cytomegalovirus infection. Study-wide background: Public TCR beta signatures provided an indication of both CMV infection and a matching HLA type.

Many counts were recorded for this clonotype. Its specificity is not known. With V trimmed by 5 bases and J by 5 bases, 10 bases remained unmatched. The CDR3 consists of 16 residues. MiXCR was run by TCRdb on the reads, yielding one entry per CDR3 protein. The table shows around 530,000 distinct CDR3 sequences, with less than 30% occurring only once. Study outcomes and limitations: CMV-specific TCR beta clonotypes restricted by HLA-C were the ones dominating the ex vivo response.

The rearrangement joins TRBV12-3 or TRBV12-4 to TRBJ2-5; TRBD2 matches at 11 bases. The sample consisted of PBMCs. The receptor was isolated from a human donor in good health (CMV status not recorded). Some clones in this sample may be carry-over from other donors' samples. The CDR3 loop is CASSQRLAGSGETQYF. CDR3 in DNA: TGTGCCAGCAGTCAGAGACTAGCGGGATCTGGTGAGACCCAGTACTTC.